The 21 T cell receptor beta chains reported below all come from one sample, sequenced in a study of T cell responses to AZD1222 COVID-19 vaccine. Sequenced by immunoSEQ multiplex PCR; TCRdb stores in-frame clones only, minus some. The sample has tens of thousands of clones, around four fifths seen once. The specimen comprised peripheral blood, sampled on day 0 of AZD1222 vaccination. The receptors originated from an adult in good health.

This clone appeared a few times. The chain joins TRBV10-3 to TRBJ2-7; D may be TRBD2 (5 bases). The ends were cut back, 6 bases at V and 5 bases at J, with 17 bases in the middle. CDR3 length: 14 amino acids. CDR1 is ENHRY, CDR2 SYGVKD, per germline. Here the CDR3 DNA reads TGTGCCATCAGCGGAAATGGACCGGGGAACGAGCAGTACTTC. Residues: CAISGNGPGNEQYF.

The chain carries TRBV6-5 and TRBJ2-6; D is ambiguous. V lost 1 base and J 2 bases, leaving 9 bases between the germline ends. The CDR3 totals 16 residues. Germline-derived CDR1 and CDR2 are MNHEY and SVGAGI. The CDR3 loop is CASSYLGLAGANVLTF. CDR3 nucleotide sequence: TGTGCCAGCAGTTACTTGGGGTTAGCTGGGGCCAACGTCCTGACTTTC.

V and J are TRBV5-1 and TRBJ1-5, with TRBD1 matching 9 bases. Germline trimming cut 1 base from V and 7 bases from J; bases unmatched to any gene: 3. Germline V gives CDR1 SGHRS, CDR2 YFSETQ. The CDR3 has 14 residues. The CDR3 loop is CASSLTGGEQPQHF. The DNA of the CDR3 is TGCGCCAGCAGCTTGACAGGGGGCGAACAGCCCCAGCATTTT.

This clone was found once. The chain is built from TRBV5-5 and TRBJ2-7; perhaps TRBD2 as D (7 bases). The CDR3 contains 13 residues. V was trimmed by 4 bases and J by 5 bases, leaving 13 bases between them. Germline loops: CDR1 SGHKS, CDR2 YYEKEE (reference sequence). The chain's CDR3 is CASSRGGLNEQYF. DNA of the CDR3: TGTGCCAGCAGCAGGGGGGGTCTCAACGAGCAGTACTTC.

This chain links TRBV11-2 with TRBJ1-2; D uncertain. Germline CDR1 SGHAT, CDR2 FQNNGV. The ends were cut back, 0 bases at V and 8 bases at J, with 7 bases in the middle. The CDR3 has 12 residues. This CDR3 is CASSLEGDGYTF. The CDR3 nucleotides read TGTGCCAGCAGCTTAGAAGGTGACGGCTACACCTTC.

The CDR3 here is CASSARYTLRNGYTF. In nucleotides, the CDR3 is TGTGCCAGTAGTGCCCGTTATACCTTAAGGAATGGCTACACCTTC. This chain connects TRBV19 to TRBJ1-2; D is unresolved. With 5 bases removed from V and 6 bases from J, the gap between germline ends came to 19 bases. CDR3 length equals 15 residues. Germline V gene lookup returns CDR1 LNHDA and CDR2 SQIVND (reference sequence).

This clone was detected many times. The J gene is TRBJ2-7, the V gene TRBV25-1; TRBD2 matches at 8 bases. CDR1 is MGHDK and CDR2 is SYGVNS in the germline V gene. With V trimmed by 1 base and J by 6 bases, 11 bases remained unmatched. The CDR3 has 16 amino acids. The CDR3 coding sequence is TGTGCCAGCAGTGAATCGGGAGGGGCCGGATTGGGCGAGCAGTACTTC. Its protein product is CASSESGGAGLGEQYF.

As DNA, the CDR3 is TGCGCCAGCAGCTTCTTTCAGGGGGCCCACACTGAAGCTTTCTTT. Translation gives CASSFFQGAHTEAFF. The gene calls are TRBV5-1 and TRBJ1-1; 8 bases are a match to TRBD1. Unmatched junction bases numbered 6, after V lost 2 bases and J lost 3 bases. The CDR3 sequence is 15 residues long. Germline V gene lookup returns CDR1 SGHRS and CDR2 YFSETQ.

The chain combines TRBV7-6 with TRBJ2-5; no clear D gene. Trimming stripped 0 bases from V and 5 bases from J, with 7 bases between. Looked up from germline, CDR1 is SGHVS and CDR2 is FNYEAQ. The length of the CDR3 is 13 residues. The CDR3 is CASSLAVGETQYF. Here the CDR3 DNA reads TGTGCCAGCAGCTTAGCGGTAGGGGAGACCCAGTACTTC.

This chain links TRBV5-1 with TRBJ2-2, with 7 bases aligning to TRBD1. Per the germline V gene, CDR1 is SGHRS and CDR2 is YFSETQ. This CDR3 spans 17 amino acids. Unmatched junction bases numbered 12, after V lost 4 bases and J lost 3 bases. The CDR3 nucleotides read TGCGCCAGCAGCGGGCAACAGGGGATTGGGGACACCGGGGAGCTGTTTTTT. As protein: CASSGQQGIGDTGELFF.

The chain couples TRBV11-2 to TRBJ2-4; the match to TRBD1 covers 9 bases. The ends lost 4 bases at V and 8 bases at J; junction bases unmatched: 6. CDR3 length: 14 amino acids. CDR1 and CDR2 (germline): SGHAT, FQNNGV. Written as DNA, the CDR3 is TGTGCCAGCAGCTCGACAGGGGGAAGATACATTCAGTACTTC. Its translation: CASSSTGGRYIQYF.

This clone was detected only once. The rearrangement links TRBV7-2 to TRBJ1-3; a possible D gene is TRBD1 (5 bases). In germline, CDR1 is SGHTA, CDR2 FQGNSA. V gave up 3 bases and J gave up 4 bases, with 13 bases separating them. The CDR3 length is 15 residues. CDR3 nucleotides: TGTGCCAGCAGCTTGGCGGGACGATCAGGAAACACCATATATTTT. Its protein is CASSLAGRSGNTIYF.

Note on this clone: The sample has other DNA sequences that encode this CDR3 too. The chain carries TRBV28 and TRBJ2-7, with D perhaps matching TRBD1 (5 bases). Germline values: CDR1 MDHEN, CDR2 SYDVKM. CDR3 length: 12 amino acids. V lost 2 bases to trimming and J lost 4 bases, with 6 bases between them. In DNA form, the CDR3 reads TGTGCCAGCAGTTTAAAGGGGTACGAGCAGTACTTC. Encoded protein: CASSLKGYEQYF.

This chain uses TRBV5-1 with TRBJ1-2; no reliable D call. The CDR3 is made up of 11 amino acids. Trimming left V 3 bases short and J 5 bases short, with 5 bases between. Germline loops: CDR1 SGHRS, CDR2 YFSETQ. The DNA of the CDR3 is TGCGCCAGCAGCTCCACTTATGGCTACACCTTC. Translation gives CASSSTYGYTF.

The chain couples TRBV5-1 to TRBJ2-3; D gene ambiguous. Germline CDR1 is SGHRS and CDR2 is YFSETQ. This CDR3 has 13 residues. The V end was cut by 5 bases, the J end by 0 bases, with 7 bases between. CDR3 loop: CASRSTSTDTQYF. CDR3 DNA: TGCGCCAGCAGGAGTACTAGCACAGATACGCAGTATTTT.

This clone turned up a few times. This sequence joins TRBV5-1 and TRBJ2-7; 7 bases are a match to TRBD1. Germline V gene data show CDR1 as SGHRS and CDR2 as YFSETQ. The J segment lost 1 base and the V segment lost 1 base, leaving 8 bases of the junction unmatched. The CDR3 is 16 residues long. The CDR3 nucleotides are TGCGCCAGCAGCTTGTCCCACACAGGGGCATCCTACGAGCAGTACTTC. This gives the protein CASSLSHTGASYEQYF. Combining the CDR3 with reference TRBV5-1 and TRBJ2-7 gives the whole variable domain KAGVTQTPRYLIKTRGQQVTLSCSPISGHRSVSWYQQTPGQGLQFLFEYFSETQRNKGNFPGRFSGRQFSNSRSEMNVSTLELGDSALYLCASSLSHTGASYEQYFGPGTRLTVT.

This clone was counted once. The chain couples TRBV6-5 to TRBJ2-3, with D unresolved. V was trimmed by 6 bases and J by 1 base, leaving 14 bases between them. This CDR3 comprises 15 residues. CDR1 MNHEY and CDR2 SVGAGI come from the germline V gene. This CDR3 reads CASSRYRFGTDTQYF. The DNA of the CDR3 is TGTGCCAGCAGCCGATACCGTTTCGGCACAGATACGCAGTATTTT.

CDR3 sequence reads: CASSLGGGSYNEQFF. CDR3 DNA: TGTGCCAGCAGCTTAGGAGGCGGATCCTACAATGAGCAGTTCTTC. The rearrangement links TRBV11-2 to TRBJ2-1; the D is unclear. V lost 1 base and J 1 base, leaving 8 bases between the germline ends. Germline loops: CDR1 SGHAT, CDR2 FQNNGV. This CDR3 comprises 15 residues.

The chain is built from TRBV4-2 and TRBJ2-1; TRBD1 or TRBD2 may be the D gene (5 bases each). V was trimmed by 0 bases and J by 0 bases, leaving 9 bases between them. Germline CDR1 is LGHNA and CDR2 is YNFKEQ. The CDR3 is 16 amino acids. DNA for the CDR3: TGTGCCAGCAGCCAAGAAGGGGAGAGCTCCTACAATGAGCAGTTCTTC. Its translation is CASSQEGESSYNEQFF.

A single count supports this clone. This chain uses TRBV29-1 with TRBJ2-2; 9 nucleotides match TRBD2. With V trimmed by 5 bases and J by 0 bases, 1 base remained unmatched. The germline gives CDR1 SQVTM, CDR2 ANQGSEA. The CDR3 contains 14 residues. Here the CDR3 reads CSVLAGSNTGELFF. CDR3 coding DNA: TGCAGCGTTCTAGCGGGATCGAACACCGGGGAGCTGTTTTTT.

A remark on this clone: The same CDR3 is also encoded by other DNA sequences in this sample. The V gene is TRBV18, the J gene TRBJ1-4; no reliable D call. This CDR3 spans 14 amino acids. Germline CDR1 and CDR2: KGHSH and LQKENI. Between the trimmed V and J ends, which lost 3 bases and 0 bases, there was a span of 5 bases. CDR3 in DNA: TGTGCCAGCTCACCGGGTGCAACTAATGAAAAACTGTTTTTT. Amino acids: CASSPGATNEKLFF.